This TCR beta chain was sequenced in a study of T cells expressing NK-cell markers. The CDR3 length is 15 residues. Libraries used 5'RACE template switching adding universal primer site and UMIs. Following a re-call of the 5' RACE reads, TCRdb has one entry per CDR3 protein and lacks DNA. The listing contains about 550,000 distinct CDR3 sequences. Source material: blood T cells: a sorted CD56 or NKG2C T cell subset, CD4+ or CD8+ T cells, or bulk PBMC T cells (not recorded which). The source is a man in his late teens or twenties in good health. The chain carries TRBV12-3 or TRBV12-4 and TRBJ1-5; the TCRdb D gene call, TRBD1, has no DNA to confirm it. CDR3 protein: CASRRGTGVNQPQHF.